The clone carrying this TCR beta chain has just a few counts. Per germline, CDR1 LGHNA and CDR2 YSLEER. There are 14 residues in the CDR3. The ends lost 0 bases at V and 5 bases at J; junction bases unmatched: 2. All sorted populations exceeded 95% purity. This sample stems from a study of beta chain features in type 1 diabetes. Reverse transcribing all isolated RNA meant expressed TCRB transcripts were sequenced. Libraries were prepared by immunoSEQ multiplex PCR; TCRdb keeps only in-frame clonotypes and omits some of them. The sample lists 680,000 or so clones, 15% seen once, with approximately 0.099% in the top ten.

This receptor was taken from a man aged 18-30 years in good health. V gene TRBV4-3 combines with J gene TRBJ2-5; 8 bases fit TRBD1. The sequenced sample consisted of naive CD4+ T cells from blood. CDR3 bases: TGCGCCAGCAGCCAAGATAGACAGGGGGAGACCCAGTACTTC. Encoded protein: CASSQDRQGETQYF.